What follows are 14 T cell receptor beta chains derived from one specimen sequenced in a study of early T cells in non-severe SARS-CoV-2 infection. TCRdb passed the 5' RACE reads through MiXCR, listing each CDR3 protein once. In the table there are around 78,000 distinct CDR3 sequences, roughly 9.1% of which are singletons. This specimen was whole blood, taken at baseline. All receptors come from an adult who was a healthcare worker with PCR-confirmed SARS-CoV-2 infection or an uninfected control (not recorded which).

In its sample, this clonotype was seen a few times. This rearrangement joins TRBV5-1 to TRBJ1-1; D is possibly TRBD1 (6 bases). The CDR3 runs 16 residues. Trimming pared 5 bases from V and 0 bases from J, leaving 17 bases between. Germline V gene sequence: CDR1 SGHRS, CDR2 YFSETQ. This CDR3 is CASRPDRPTLNTEAFF. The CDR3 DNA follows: TGCGCCAGCAGACCCGACAGGCCAACCTTGAACACTGAAGCTTTCTTT.

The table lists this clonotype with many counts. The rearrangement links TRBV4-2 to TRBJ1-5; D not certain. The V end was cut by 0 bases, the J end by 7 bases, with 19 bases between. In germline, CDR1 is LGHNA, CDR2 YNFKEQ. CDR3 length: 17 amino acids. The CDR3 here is CASSQDRGGGWVQPQHF. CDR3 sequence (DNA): TGTGCCAGCAGCCAAGATCGAGGTGGCGGGTGGGTACAGCCCCAGCATTTT.

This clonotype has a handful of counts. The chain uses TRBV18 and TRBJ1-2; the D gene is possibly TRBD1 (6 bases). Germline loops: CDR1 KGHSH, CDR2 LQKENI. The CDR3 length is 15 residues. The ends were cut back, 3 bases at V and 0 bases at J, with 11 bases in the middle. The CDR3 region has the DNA TGTGCCAGCTCACCCTCGGACAGACCTAACTATGGCTACACCTTC. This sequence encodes CASSPSDRPNYGYTF.

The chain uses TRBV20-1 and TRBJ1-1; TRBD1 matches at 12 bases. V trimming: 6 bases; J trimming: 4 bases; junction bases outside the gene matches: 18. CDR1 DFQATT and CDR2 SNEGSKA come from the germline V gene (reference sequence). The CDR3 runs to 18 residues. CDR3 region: CSAIRGGTGGPRGTEAFF. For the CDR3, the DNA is TGCAGTGCGATAAGAGGGGGGACAGGGGGCCCACGAGGCACTGAAGCTTTCTTT.

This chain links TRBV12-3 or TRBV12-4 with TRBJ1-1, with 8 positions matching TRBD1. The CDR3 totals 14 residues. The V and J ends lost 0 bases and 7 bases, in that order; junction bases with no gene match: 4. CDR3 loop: CASSLARTGREAFF. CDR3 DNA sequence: TGTGCCAGCAGTTTAGCGAGGACAGGGCGTGAAGCTTTCTTT.

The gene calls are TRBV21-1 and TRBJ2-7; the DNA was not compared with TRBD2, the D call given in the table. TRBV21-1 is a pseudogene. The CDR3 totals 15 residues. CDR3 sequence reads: CASISGLGGDNDIFF. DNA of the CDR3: TGTGCCAGCATCTCCGGACTTGGAGGGGATAACGATATTTTCTTC.

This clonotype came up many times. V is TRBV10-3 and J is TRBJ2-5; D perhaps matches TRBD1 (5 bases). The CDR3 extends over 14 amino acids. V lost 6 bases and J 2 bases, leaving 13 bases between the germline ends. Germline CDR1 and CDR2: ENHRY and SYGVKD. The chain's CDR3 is CAIRPDSSQETQYF. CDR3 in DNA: TGTGCCATCAGACCCGACAGCTCTCAAGAGACCCAGTACTTC.

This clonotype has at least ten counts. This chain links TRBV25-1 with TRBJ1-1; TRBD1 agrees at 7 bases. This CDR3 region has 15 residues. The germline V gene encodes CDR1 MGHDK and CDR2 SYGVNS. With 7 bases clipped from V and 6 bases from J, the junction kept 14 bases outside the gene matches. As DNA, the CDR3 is TGTGCCAGCACCCCAGGGGGTCTACTCGCTTCTGAAGCTTTCTTT. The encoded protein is CASTPGGLLASEAFF.

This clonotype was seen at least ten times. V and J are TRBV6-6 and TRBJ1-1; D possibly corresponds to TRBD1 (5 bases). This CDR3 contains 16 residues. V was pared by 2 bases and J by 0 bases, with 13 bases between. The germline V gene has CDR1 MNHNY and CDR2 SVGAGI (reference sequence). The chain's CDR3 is CASSYPFGGLNTEAFF. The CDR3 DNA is TGTGCCAGCAGTTACCCTTTTGGGGGATTGAACACTGAAGCTTTCTTT.

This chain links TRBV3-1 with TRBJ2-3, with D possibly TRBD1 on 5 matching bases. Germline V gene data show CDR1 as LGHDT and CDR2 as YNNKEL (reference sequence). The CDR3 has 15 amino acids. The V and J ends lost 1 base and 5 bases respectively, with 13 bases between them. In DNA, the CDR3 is TGTGCCAGCAGCCAAGCCGCCCGCCAGGGAGATACGCAGTATTTT. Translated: CASSQAARQGDTQYF.

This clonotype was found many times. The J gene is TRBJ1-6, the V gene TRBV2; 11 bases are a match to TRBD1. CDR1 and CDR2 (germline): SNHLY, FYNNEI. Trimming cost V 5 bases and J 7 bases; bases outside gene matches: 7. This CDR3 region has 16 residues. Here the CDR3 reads CASSYGQGAKNSPLHF. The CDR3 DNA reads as TGTGCCAGCAGTTATGGACAGGGGGCGAAAAATTCACCCCTCCACTTT.

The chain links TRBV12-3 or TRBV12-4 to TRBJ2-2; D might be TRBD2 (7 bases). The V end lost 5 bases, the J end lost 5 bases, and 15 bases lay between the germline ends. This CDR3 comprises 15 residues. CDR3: CASSTRGAGTGELFF. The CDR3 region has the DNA TGTGCCAGCAGTACCCGGGGGGCAGGAACCGGGGAGCTGTTTTTT.

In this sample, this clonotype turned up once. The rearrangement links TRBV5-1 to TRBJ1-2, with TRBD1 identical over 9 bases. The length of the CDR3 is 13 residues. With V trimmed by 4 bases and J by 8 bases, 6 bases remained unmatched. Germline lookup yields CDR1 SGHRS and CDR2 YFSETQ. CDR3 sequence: CASSLTGGEGYTF. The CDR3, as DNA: TGCGCCAGCAGCCTCACAGGGGGCGAAGGCTACACCTTC.

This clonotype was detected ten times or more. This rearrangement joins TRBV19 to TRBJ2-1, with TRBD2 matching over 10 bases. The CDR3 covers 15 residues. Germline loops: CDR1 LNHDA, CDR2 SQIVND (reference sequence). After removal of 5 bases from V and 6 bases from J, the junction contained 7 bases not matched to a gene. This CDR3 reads CASSFIAGGRNEQFF. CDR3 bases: TGTGCCAGTAGTTTTATAGCGGGGGGCCGCAATGAGCAGTTCTTC.